This T cell receptor (beta chain) came from a study of memory CD4+ T cells and cytomegalovirus serostatus. Study-level information: This sample comes from healthy Belgian adults, roughly 9 CMV seropositive, approximately 22 seronegative. Study results and limitations: CMV serostatus prediction reached median AUC approximately 0.95, or 0.91 with US-trained model.

The sort gate was single viable CD3+CD4+CD8-CD45RO+ cells for memory CD4+ T cells. On this clone itself: Its antigen is still unknown.

Source study methods: Out-of-frame sequences were removed, leaving roughly 2,200,000 distinct TCRbeta sequences. The repertoire was sequenced with immunoSEQ multiplex PCR; TCRdb's copy has only in-frame clones and lacks some. From that table come the V and J calls and clone size; the DNA was used to work out D and trimming. The repertoire includes some 52,000 clones, around 80% of them detected once, and about 0.8% sits in the top ten. This TCR was sampled from an adult in good health and CMV-seronegative. Sequencing used memory CD4+ T cells from blood.

CDR3 DNA sequence: TGTGCCAGCAGTCGCCCTACGGGGGAGTTCTACGAGCAGTACTTC. Protein: CASSRPTGEFYEQYF. This rearrangement joins TRBV5-4 to TRBJ2-7, with a tentative D call TRBD2 (6 bases). CDR3 length: 15 amino acids. Deletions cut 5 bases from V and 3 bases from J, with 18 bases between. Germline lookup yields CDR1 SGHNT and CDR2 YYREEE (reference sequence).